The T cell receptor beta chain under discussion was sequenced for a study of T cell responses to AZD1222 COVID-19 vaccine. Sequencing used immunoSEQ multiplex PCR; TCRdb keeps in-frame clones, though not all of them. This sample has around 150,000 clones, with 90% to 95% found just once. This CDR3 spans 12 amino acids. Trimming took 11 bases from V and 8 from J; bases not matched to a gene: 5. The gene calls are TRBV23-1 and TRBJ2-2; 10 bases align to TRBD1. TRBV23-1 is filed as an ORF, its function uncertain. The sequences come from peripheral blood, collected 28 days after the second AZD1222 dose. This TCR was recovered from an adult who received the AZD1222 COVID-19 vaccine. This chain's CDR3 is CAWDRGEGELFF. CDR3 DNA sequence: TGCGCCTGGGACAGGGGAGAAGGGGAGCTGTTTTTT.